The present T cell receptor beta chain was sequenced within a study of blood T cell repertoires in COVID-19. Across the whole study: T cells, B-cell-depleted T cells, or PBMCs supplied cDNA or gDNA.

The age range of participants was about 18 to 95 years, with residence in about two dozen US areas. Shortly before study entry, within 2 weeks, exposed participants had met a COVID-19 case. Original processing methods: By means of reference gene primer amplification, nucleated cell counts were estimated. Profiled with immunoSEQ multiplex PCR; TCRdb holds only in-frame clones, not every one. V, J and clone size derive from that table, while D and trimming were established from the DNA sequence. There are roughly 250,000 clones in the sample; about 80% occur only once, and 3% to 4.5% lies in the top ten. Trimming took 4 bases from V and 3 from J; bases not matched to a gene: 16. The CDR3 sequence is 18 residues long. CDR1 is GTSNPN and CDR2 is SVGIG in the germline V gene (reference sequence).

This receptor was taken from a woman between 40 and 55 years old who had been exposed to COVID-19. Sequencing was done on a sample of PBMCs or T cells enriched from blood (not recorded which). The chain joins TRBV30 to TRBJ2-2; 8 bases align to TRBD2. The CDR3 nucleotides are TGTGCCTGGACCACCGGGAGGGGGTACACTTCTTACACCGGGGAGCTGTTTTTT. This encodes CAWTTGRGYTSYTGELFF.